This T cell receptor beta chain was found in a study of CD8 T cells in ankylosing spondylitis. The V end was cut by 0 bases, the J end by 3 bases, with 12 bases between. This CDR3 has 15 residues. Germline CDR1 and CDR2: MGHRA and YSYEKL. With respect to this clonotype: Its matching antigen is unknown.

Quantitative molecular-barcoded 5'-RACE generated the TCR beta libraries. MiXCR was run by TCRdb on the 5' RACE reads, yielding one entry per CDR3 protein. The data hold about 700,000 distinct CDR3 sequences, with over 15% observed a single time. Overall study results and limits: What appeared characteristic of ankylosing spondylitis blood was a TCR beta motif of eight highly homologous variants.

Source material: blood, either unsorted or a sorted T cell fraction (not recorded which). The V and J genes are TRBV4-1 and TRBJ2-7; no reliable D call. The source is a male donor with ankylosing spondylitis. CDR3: CASSQETAENYEQYF. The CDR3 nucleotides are TGCGCCAGCAGCCAAGAGACGGCAGAAAACTACGAGCAGTACTTC.